This T cell receptor beta chain was recorded in a study of blood T cell repertoires in COVID-19. The CDR3 covers 14 residues. Germline loops: CDR1 MRHNA, CDR2 SNTAGT. Germline trimming cut 6 bases from V and 3 bases from J; bases unmatched to any gene: 4. TCRdb's copy holds only in-frame clones and misses some; the assay was immunoSEQ multiplex PCR. The profile shows 140,000 or so clones, about 87% of them singletons. This TCR was sampled from a woman aged 80 or older with acute or convalescent COVID-19. The specimen was peripheral blood. The chain combines TRBV6-4 with TRBJ1-2; the match to TRBD1 covers 10 bases. This CDR3 reads CASRTGTGDYGYTF. The CDR3 DNA reads TGTGCCAGCAGGACCGGGACAGGGGACTATGGCTACACCTTC.